These T cell receptor beta chains were read from a single sample in a study of CD8 T cells in ankylosing spondylitis. Each CDR3 protein is one row after TCRdb ran MiXCR on the 5' RACE reads. The sample consists of some 200,000 distinct CDR3 sequences, more than 5.5% of them appearing once. Sequences were obtained from blood, either unsorted or a sorted T cell fraction (not recorded which). The receptors come from a male donor with ankylosing spondylitis. The CDR3 runs from the conserved cysteine through the conserved F or W. A D gene is named only where the DNA matches it firmly. Some rows have no size entry. The others give once, few or many, or a class for an expanded clone.

>NA|TRBD1|TRBJ2-2|TRBV11-2
TGTGCCAGCAGCTTACGACAGGGGGTTGCCGGGGAGCTGTTTTTT
CASSLRQGVAGELFF
>NA|NA|TRBJ1-4|TRBV10-3
TGTGCCATCATGGGAGACCGGGCTCCTAATGAAAAACTGTTTTTT
CAIMGDRAPNEKLFF
>many|NA|TRBJ2-7|TRBV12-3/TRBV12-4
TGTGCCAGCAGCCCCCGCGTCTACGAGCAGTACTTC
CASSPRVYEQYF
>NA|NA|TRBJ1-2|TRBV4-3
TGCGCCAGCAGCCAAGATTGGACAGATCTTAACTATGGCTACACCTTC
CASSQDWTDLNYGYTF
>NA|TRBD1|TRBJ2-7|TRBV27
TGTGCCAGCAGTTTCGGGACAGGGCTCGACGAGCAGTACTTC
CASSFGTGLDEQYF
>many|NA|TRBJ2-1|TRBV7-9
TGTGCCAGCAGCTTTCAGGGTCAAAATGAGCAGTTCTTC
CASSFQGQNEQFF
>many|NA|TRBJ1-1|TRBV12-3/TRBV12-4
TGTGCCAGCAGTTTACGGATGAACACTGAAGCTTTCTTT
CASSLRMNTEAFF
>NA|NA|TRBJ2-3|TRBV7-9
TGTGCCAGCAGCCAGGGGGGAAATACGCAGTATTTT
CASSQGGNTQYF
>many|NA|TRBJ1-1|TRBV4-3
TGCGCCAGCAGCCAAGAGAGGATAACCAACACTGAAGCTTTCTTT
CASSQERITNTEAFF
>few|NA|TRBJ2-7|TRBV20-1
TGCAGTGCTAGAGATCGTCCGGGACTGACCGACTACGAGCAGTACTTC
CSARDRPGLTDYEQYF
>many|TRBD2|TRBJ2-7|TRBV7-9
TGTGCCAGCAGCTTAGCGTCTAGCGGGTTTTACGAGCAGTACTTC
CASSLASSGFYEQYF
>many|NA|TRBJ1-2|TRBV28
TGTGCCAGCAGTTTAATAGGCAGGCAGGCCTCTAACTATGGCTACACCTTC
CASSLIGRQASNYGYTF
>few|TRBD1|TRBJ2-1|TRBV18
TGTGCCAGCTCACCACGGGACAGGGGGACGGGCTCCTACAATGAGCAGTTCTTC
CASSPRDRGTGSYNEQFF
>many|NA|TRBJ2-2|TRBV11-2
TGTGCCAGCAGCCCACGGGACGCCCCGGTTGGCACCGGGGAGCTGTTTTTT
CASSPRDAPVGTGELFF
>many|NA|TRBJ2-7|TRBV7-9
TGTGCCAGCAGCTTAGCGTCGGGGCAGACAGCCTACGAGCAGTACTTC
CASSLASGQTAYEQYF
>many|NA|TRBJ2-1|TRBV7-9
TGTGCCAGCAGCCAAGGGCCAAGGAATGAGCAGTTCTTC
CASSQGPRNEQFF
>many|NA|TRBJ2-2|TRBV10-3
TGTGCCATCAGTGAGTCATGGAACACCGGGGAGCTGTTTTTT
CAISESWNTGELFF
>many|TRBD2|TRBJ2-3|TRBV4-2
TGTGCCAGCAGCCAATTCCGGGGGGGAGATACGCAGTATTTT
CASSQFRGGDTQYF
>few|NA|TRBJ2-3|TRBV5-1
TGCGCCAGCAGCTTGGATGCCGCACCAGATACGCAGTATTTT
CASSLDAAPDTQYF
>many|NA|TRBJ2-4|TRBV7-9
TGTGCCAGCAGCTTAGGGACGGTGGGTTTCCAGTACTTC
CASSLGTVGFQYF
>many|NA|TRBJ1-5|TRBV6-2/TRBV6-3
TGTGCCAGCACCCCCTTAGGAAGAGGAAATCAGCCCCAGCATTTT
CASTPLGRGNQPQHF
>many|TRBD1|TRBJ1-2|TRBV3-1
TGTGCCAGCAGCCAAGTATTCAGGACAGGGGTTAATGGCTACACCTTC
CASSQVFRTGVNGYTF
>few|NA|TRBJ2-3|TRBV6-1
TGTGCCAGCAGACCTCGGGGTACAGATACGCAGTATTTT
CASRPRGTDTQYF
>NA|TRBD2|TRBJ2-7|TRBV25-1
TGTGCCAGCAGTGAGCGGGGGAGTTTCTACGAGCAGTACTTC
CASSERGSFYEQYF
>many|NA|TRBJ1-4|TRBV27
TGTGCCAGCAGTTTAACCAATGGGGACGAAAAACTGTTTTTT
CASSLTNGDEKLFF
>many|NA|TRBJ2-7|TRBV3-1
TGTGCCAGCAGCTGGGGCGTCCTCTCCTACGAGCAGTACTTC
CASSWGVLSYEQYF
>few|TRBD2|TRBJ2-1|TRBV4-2
TGTGCCAGCAGCCAAGATGTCGCCCTAGCGGGGGGGTACAATGAGCAGTTCTTC
CASSQDVALAGGYNEQFF
>many|NA|TRBJ2-7|TRBV2
TGTGCCAGCAGAGACCGGGGCCACCCCTACGAGCAGTACTTC
CASRDRGHPYEQYF
>many|TRBD2|TRBJ2-3|TRBV28
TGTGCCAGCAGCCCACCCTCAGCGGGGGGCATGGATACGCAGTATTTT
CASSPPSAGGMDTQYF
>many|TRBD1|TRBJ2-1|TRBV20-1
TGCAGTGCTAGAGGGGACAGGGGTGAGAGTGAGCAGTTCTTC
CSARGDRGESEQFF
>NA|NA|TRBJ2-7|TRBV10-2
TGCGCCAGCAGTGAAAGGGGATTAAGATACGAGCAGTACTTC
CASSERGLRYEQYF
>many|TRBD1|TRBJ2-3|TRBV4-3
TGCGCCAGCAGCCAAGGACAGGGGTCTGGAGATACGCAGTATTTT
CASSQGQGSGDTQYF
>many|TRBD1|TRBJ1-5|TRBV12-3/TRBV12-4
TGTGCCAGCAGTTTATCTCTCCGGGGACAGGGGTGGAATCAGCCCCAGCATTTT
CASSLSLRGQGWNQPQHF
>many|NA|TRBJ1-2|TRBV20-1
TGCAGTGCTAGAGCGTACCAGAGATATGGCTACACCTTC
CSARAYQRYGYTF
>many|NA|TRBJ1-3|TRBV20-1
TGCAGTGCTAGATACAGGGAAAGGAAGTCTGGAAACACCATATATTTT
CSARYRERKSGNTIYF
>NA|TRBD2|TRBJ2-3|TRBV7-2
TGTGCCAGCAGCTGGACGACTAGCGGTACAGATACGCAGTATTTT
CASSWTTSGTDTQYF
>NA|NA|TRBJ2-1|TRBV28
TGTGCCAGCAGTTTATACCGGACCGGAGCGCCACCGAATGAGCAGTTCTTC
CASSLYRTGAPPNEQFF
>medium-sized|NA|TRBJ2-7|TRBV7-9
TGTGCCAGCAGCTTAGAGGTGTCCAGGAACCCCTACGAGCAGTACTTC
CASSLEVSRNPYEQYF
>NA|NA|TRBJ2-7|TRBV7-8
TGTGCCAGCAGCTTTGGGGGAGTGAAGTCCCTTGTCTACGAGCAGTACTTC
CASSFGGVKSLVYEQYF
>many|NA|TRBJ1-5|TRBV7-8
TGTGCCAGCAGCTTAGCAGGCAGGCAAAATCAGCCCCAGCATTTT
CASSLAGRQNQPQHF
>NA|NA|TRBJ2-1|TRBV7-9
TGTGCCAGCAGCTGGGGTTCCAATGAGCAGTTCTTC
CASSWGSNEQFF